Following are 28 T cell receptor beta chains from one sample sequenced in a study of blood T cell repertoires in COVID-19. Assay used: immunoSEQ multiplex PCR; TCRdb lists only in-frame clones, some missing. This repertoire shows about 75,000 clones, 74% found once; its top ten account for 2.6%. Material for sequencing was peripheral blood. The receptors were sampled from a human donor with acute or convalescent COVID-19. The donor label of this sample is uncertain.

The chain couples TRBV2 to TRBJ1-2, with D maybe TRBD1 (5 bases). The CDR3 totals 13 residues. Germline assignment: CDR1 SNHLY and CDR2 FYNNEI. V lost 1 base to trimming and J lost 8 bases, with 11 bases between them. CDR3 DNA: TGTGCCAGCAGTGAAGGGGGCAATTTCGGCTACACCTTC. As protein: CASSEGGNFGYTF.

The chain carries TRBV27 and TRBJ1-6, with a tentative D call TRBD1 (5 bases). In germline, CDR1 is MNHEY, CDR2 SMNVEV (reference sequence). This CDR3 has 13 amino acids. Trimming removed 9 bases at V and 7 bases at J, with 13 bases between. This chain's CDR3 is CASRTGENSPLHF. The CDR3 nucleotides are TGTGCCAGTCGAACAGGCGAGAATTCACCCCTCCACTTT.

The rearrangement joins TRBV27 to TRBJ2-7; 8 bases agree with TRBD2. The CDR3 has 16 residues. The trim removed 2 bases at V and 7 bases at J, leaving 13 bases unmatched. Per the germline V gene, CDR1 is MNHEY and CDR2 is SMNVEV (reference sequence). CDR3 sequence (DNA): TGTGCCAGCAGTTTAACGGGAGGGCCCCAGGGTGTAGAGCAGTACTTC. Translated: CASSLTGGPQGVEQYF.

The chain couples TRBV28 to TRBJ2-5, with D possibly matching TRBD1 (5 bases). The germline V and J ends were trimmed by 11 bases and 1 base, with 17 bases remaining between them. The V gene's germline CDR1 is MDHEN and CDR2 SYDVKM. This CDR3 is 14 amino acids long. CDR3 amino acids: CAGGHRWGQETQYF. For the CDR3, the DNA is TGTGCCGGTGGACATAGATGGGGCCAAGAGACCCAGTACTTC.

The V call is TRBV18, the J call TRBJ2-1, with D perhaps TRBD1 (6 bases). V lost 2 bases to trimming and J lost 0 bases, with 11 bases between them. This CDR3 has 16 amino acids. Germline lookup yields CDR1 KGHSH and CDR2 LQKENI. CDR3 DNA sequence: TGTGCCAGCTCACCATTGACAGGCAGCTCCTACAATGAGCAGTTCTTC. Encoded protein: CASSPLTGSSYNEQFF. Using reference TRBV18 and TRBJ2-1 for the parts outside the CDR3, the full variable domain is NAGVMQNPRHLVRRRGQEARLRCSPMKGHSHVYWYRQLPEEGLKFMVYLQKENIIDESGMPKERFSAEFPKEGPSILRIQQVVRGDSAAYFCASSPLTGSSYNEQFFGPGTRLTVL.

This rearrangement joins TRBV18 to TRBJ2-7; D is possibly TRBD1 (5 bases). The CDR3 extends over 13 amino acids. The germline V and J ends were trimmed by 2 bases and 3 bases, with 8 bases remaining between them. Germline-derived CDR1 and CDR2 are KGHSH and LQKENI. Written as DNA, the CDR3 is TGTGCCAGCTCACCAGGGGCGAACTACGAGCAGTACGTC. It translates to CASSPGANYEQYV.

The chain employs TRBV10-2 and TRBJ1-2, with TRBD1 as a possible D gene (5 bases). This CDR3 is 13 amino acids long. Germline V lookup: CDR1 WSHSY, CDR2 SAAADI. Trimming left V 0 bases short and J 8 bases short, with 10 bases between. CDR3 in amino acids: CASSESGGYGYTF. DNA of the CDR3: TGCGCCAGCAGTGAGTCTGGGGGGTACGGCTACACCTTC.

The rearrangement uses TRBV3-1 (or the pseudogene TRBV3-2) and TRBJ1-3, with 8 bases identical to TRBD1. V lost 3 bases and J lost 0; bases outside the gene matches: 4. The CDR3 consists of 16 residues. From germline, CDR1 is LGHDT and CDR2 YNNKEL (reference sequence). The DNA for the CDR3 is TGTGCCAGCAGCCAGGGGGGACAGGTCTCTGGAAACACCATATATTTT. It specifies CASSQGGQVSGNTIYF.

The chain uses TRBV6-6 and TRBJ1-2, with D unresolved. Per the germline V gene, CDR1 is MNHNY and CDR2 is SVGAGI (reference sequence). V lost 5 bases to trimming and J lost 2 bases, with 12 bases between them. There are 14 residues in the CDR3. CDR3 loop: CASSVSYPNYGYTF. The CDR3 coding sequence is TGTGCCAGCAGTGTTTCGTATCCCAACTATGGCTACACCTTC.

This clone has more than one count but fewer than ten. The J gene is TRBJ1-4, the V gene TRBV7-6; D call uncertain. Trimming left V 0 bases short and J 0 bases short, with 5 bases between. CDR3 length: 15 residues. In germline, CDR1 is SGHVS, CDR2 FNYEAQ. CDR3 DNA sequence: TGTGCCAGCAGCTTAGCGGGCTCAACTAATGAAAAACTGTTTTTT. It yields the protein CASSLAGSTNEKLFF.

This chain joins TRBV28 and TRBJ2-1, with 10 bases aligning to TRBD2. The V gene's germline CDR1 is MDHEN and CDR2 SYDVKM. Losses at the gene ends were 6 bases for V and 1 base for J; bases not matched to a gene: 6. The CDR3 spans 16 residues. The CDR3 nucleotides read TGTGCCAGCAGGTTGACAGCGGGGGGGTCCTACAATGAGCAGTTCTTC. It is translated as CASRLTAGGSYNEQFF.

The J gene is TRBJ2-2, the V gene TRBV6-2 or TRBV6-3, with a tentative D call TRBD1 (5 bases). CDR1 is MNHEY and CDR2 is SVGEGT in the germline V gene. Between the trimmed V and J ends, which lost 5 bases and 0 bases, there was a span of 10 bases. This CDR3 region has 15 residues. CDR3 coding DNA: TGTGCCAGCAGTCAACTCAGGGCGAACACCGGGGAGCTGTTTTTT. It encodes CASSQLRANTGELFF.

The CDR3: CASSLRQGREQFF. The DNA of the CDR3 is TGTGCCAGCAGCTTACGGCAGGGCCGAGAGCAGTTCTTC. The chain links TRBV11-3 to TRBJ2-1, with D perhaps TRBD1 (5 bases). The CDR3 covers 13 residues. Between the trimmed V and J ends, which lost 2 bases and 10 bases, there was a span of 12 bases. Germline values: CDR1 SGHNT, CDR2 YENEEA.

With regard to this clone: The junction departs from germline at one end; a sequencing error may be responsible. The sample contains more than one DNA sequence encoding this CDR3. In DNA form, the CDR3 reads TGTGCCAGACGCTTGGTCGGGGGGCGGGGCGTCACATCTGGGGCCAACGTCCTGACTTTC. Translation gives CARRLVGGRGVTSGANVLTF. The chain combines TRBV5-3 with TRBJ2-6; D is perhaps TRBD2 (7 bases). TRBV5-3 carries the ORF label, with uncertain function. The CDR3 has 20 amino acids.

The chain combines TRBV3-1 (or the pseudogene TRBV3-2) with TRBJ2-4, with D maybe TRBD1 (5 bases). There are 14 residues in the CDR3. Germline V CDR1 and CDR2: LGHDT, YNNKEL (reference sequence). V was cut by 7 bases and J by 0 bases, with 10 bases left in between. The CDR3 loop reads CASTQGEAKNIQYF. As DNA, the CDR3 is TGTGCCAGCACGCAGGGTGAAGCCAAAAACATTCAGTACTTC.

V usage is TRBV19 and J usage is TRBJ2-7, with 8 positions matching TRBD1. Trimming at V came to 3 bases and at J to 5 bases, leaving 3 bases not matched to a gene. CDR1 is LNHDA, CDR2 SQIVND, per germline (reference sequence). CDR3 size: 13 residues. The CDR3 DNA is TGTGCCAGTAGTATCGGACAGGGCGACGAGCAGTACTTC. Translating gives CASSIGQGDEQYF.

The chain uses TRBV19 and TRBJ1-1, with a weak D call TRBD1 (5 bases). Trimming pared 7 bases from V and 1 base from J, leaving 10 bases between. The length of the CDR3 is 13 residues. Germline-derived CDR1 and CDR2 are LNHDA and SQIVND (reference sequence). CDR3 in amino acids: CASTGHPNTEAFF. CDR3 nucleotide sequence: TGTGCCAGTACAGGACACCCGAACACTGAAGCTTTCTTT.

The chain recombines TRBV10-1 with TRBJ2-2, with D possibly being TRBD1 (6 bases). The CDR3 extends over 14 amino acids. The germline CDR1 and CDR2 sequences are WNHNN and SYGVQD (reference sequence). Between the trimmed V and J ends, which lost 4 bases and 6 bases, there was a span of 12 bases. In DNA, the CDR3 is TGCGCCAGCAGTGCCACAGGGAAAGCCGGGGAGCTGTTTTTT. Residues: CASSATGKAGELFF.

The V gene is TRBV2, the J gene TRBJ2-1; no reliable D call. Deletions cut 5 bases from V and 6 bases from J, with 5 bases between. This CDR3 comprises 11 residues. Germline V CDR1 and CDR2: SNHLY, FYNNEI. The CDR3 here is CASSSSNEQFF. Written as DNA, the CDR3 is TGTGCCAGCAGTTCGAGCAATGAGCAGTTCTTC.

V and J are TRBV7-9 and TRBJ2-1; 11 bases map to TRBD2. The germline gives CDR1 SEHNR, CDR2 FQNEAQ (reference sequence). This CDR3 is 17 amino acids long. V lost 4 bases, J lost 9 bases, and 14 bases stayed unmatched. The CDR3 DNA sequence: TGTGCCAGCAGCTCCTCGACGACTAGCGGGACTGGGGGTGAGCAGTTCTTC. This sequence encodes CASSSSTTSGTGGEQFF.

V and J are TRBV6-2 or TRBV6-3 and TRBJ2-1; 7 bases fit TRBD1. With 6 bases clipped from V and 2 bases from J, the junction kept 7 bases outside the gene matches. Looked up from germline, CDR1 is MNHEY and CDR2 is SVGEGT. The CDR3 length is 15 residues. The CDR3 bases are TGTGCCAGCAGGTACACACAGGGGCCCTACAATGAGCAGTTCTTC. This sequence encodes CASRYTQGPYNEQFF.

The chain has TRBV5-1 and TRBJ1-6, with 8 bases lining up with TRBD1. CDR3 length equals 12 residues. V was pared by 4 bases and J by 14 bases, with 5 bases of the junction left unmatched. The germline V gene encodes CDR1 SGHRS and CDR2 YFSETQ. The CDR3: CASSDRGVTLHF. Written as DNA, the CDR3 is TGCGCCAGCAGCGACAGGGGCGTCACCCTCCACTTT.

The CDR3 sequence is CASSSSGSGTDTQYF. CDR3 DNA sequence: TGTGCCAGCAGTTCTAGCGGGAGTGGCACAGATACGCAGTATTTT. The rearrangement links TRBV28 to TRBJ2-3; 10 nucleotides line up with TRBD2. J gave up 1 base and V 4 bases, and 2 bases lay outside the gene matches. Looked up from germline, CDR1 is MDHEN and CDR2 is SYDVKM. The CDR3 contains 15 residues.

The chain has TRBV4-2 and TRBJ2-1; TRBD2 aligns across 10 bases. V gave up 5 bases and J gave up 5 bases; unmatched junction bases: 6. There are 15 residues in the CDR3. The germline CDR1 and CDR2 sequences are LGHNA and YNFKEQ. The CDR3 sequence is CASSILAGQNNEQFF. The CDR3 nucleotides are TGTGCCAGCAGCATACTAGCGGGACAAAACAATGAGCAGTTCTTC.

This chain joins TRBV9 and TRBJ2-1; 10 positions match TRBD2. Per germline, CDR1 SGDLS and CDR2 YYNGEE. The junction had 13 bases not matched to a gene; V was cut back by 4 bases and J by 0 bases. The CDR3 extends over 19 amino acids. CDR3 sequence reads: CASSPGASGRGGSYNEQFF. CDR3 sequence (DNA): TGTGCCAGCAGCCCCGGTGCTAGCGGGAGAGGGGGCTCCTACAATGAGCAGTTCTTC.

The rearrangement uses TRBV5-8 and TRBJ1-4, with D uncertain. Germline values: CDR1 SGHTS, CDR2 YDEGEE. Trimming stripped 1 base from V and 4 bases from J, with 14 bases between. The length of the CDR3 is 16 residues. The CDR3 bases are TGTGCCAGCAGCTTGCTGGCAGCCCGGGGTAATGAAAAACTGTTTTTT. Protein product: CASSLLAARGNEKLFF.

The V and J genes are TRBV7-2 and TRBJ2-1; the match to TRBD2 covers 12 bases. CDR1 is SGHTA and CDR2 is FQGNSA in the germline V gene. The ends lost 1 base at V and 4 bases at J; junction bases unmatched: 2. This CDR3 has 16 amino acids. The CDR3 here is CASSLGGLAGYNEQFF. The CDR3 DNA sequence: TGTGCCAGCAGCTTAGGGGGACTAGCGGGTTACAATGAGCAGTTCTTC. The complete variable domain, with remaining parts taken from reference TRBV7-2 and TRBJ2-1, reads GAGVSQSPSNKVTEKGKDVELRCDPISGHTALYWYRQSLGQGLEFLIYFQGNSAPDKSGLPSDRFSAERTGGSVSTLTIQRTQQEDSAVYLCASSLGGLAGYNEQFFGPGTRLTVL.

This chain links TRBV6-2 or TRBV6-3 with TRBJ1-6; TRBD1 agrees at 9 bases. This CDR3 is built from 14 residues. V lost 5 bases and J lost 6; bases outside the gene matches: 2. Germline loops: CDR1 MNHEY, CDR2 SVGEGT. The CDR3 sequence is CASSETGGNSPLHF. CDR3 sequence (DNA): TGTGCCAGCAGTGAGACAGGGGGTAATTCACCCCTCCACTTT.